The entry that follows covers one T cell receptor beta chain sequence. This CDR3 has 16 amino acids. Germline V gene sequence: CDR1 LNHDA, CDR2 SQIVND (reference sequence). Trimming took 6 bases from V and 5 from J; bases not matched to a gene: 11. Participants reported their clinical history, and cohort assignment relied on those reports. Recovered status in Cohort 3 required two negative PCRs, clearance, or symptom resolution. This entry belongs to a study of blood T cell repertoires in COVID-19. For the study at large: From the United States, Italy and Spain came samples of acute and convalescent COVID-19.

Generated by immunoSEQ multiplex PCR, the TCRdb table keeps only in-frame clones and is missing some. Among about 200,000 clones listed, about 80% were seen once. The sequencing sample was made of PBMCs or T cells enriched from blood (not recorded which). The V gene is TRBV19, the J gene TRBJ2-3; the match to TRBD1 covers 10 bases. This clonotype originated in a man aged 40-55 years who had recovered from COVID-19. Written as DNA, the CDR3 is TGTGCCAGTAGGACTTCCGGGACAGGGGTCCAAGATACGCAGTATTTT. This gives the protein CASRTSGTGVQDTQYF.